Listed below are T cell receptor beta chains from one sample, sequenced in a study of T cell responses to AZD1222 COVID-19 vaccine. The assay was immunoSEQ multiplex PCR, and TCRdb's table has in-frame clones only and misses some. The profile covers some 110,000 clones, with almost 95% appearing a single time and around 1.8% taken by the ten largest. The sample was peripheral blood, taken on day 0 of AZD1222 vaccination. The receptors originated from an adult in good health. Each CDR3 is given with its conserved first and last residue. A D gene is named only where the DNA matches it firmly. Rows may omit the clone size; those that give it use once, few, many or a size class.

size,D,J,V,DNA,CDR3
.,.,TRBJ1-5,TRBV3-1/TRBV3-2,TGTGCCAGCAGCCAGGGCCACGACAGCAATCAGCCCCAGCATTTT,CASSQGHDSNQPQHF
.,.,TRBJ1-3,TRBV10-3,TGTGCCACCTCCCCGGACGGGAACTCTGGAAACACCATATATTTT,CATSPDGNSGNTIYF
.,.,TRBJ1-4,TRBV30,TGTGCCTGGAGTTGGAGGGCGAGCGGAGAAAAACTGTTTTTT,CAWSWRASGEKLFF
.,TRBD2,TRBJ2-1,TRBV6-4,TGTGCCAGCAGTGCTCTAGCGGGGTACAATGAGCAGTTCTTC,CASSALAGYNEQFF
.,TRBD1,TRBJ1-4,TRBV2,TGTGCCAGCAGCGCCAGGACAGGGGATAATGAAAAACTGTTTTTT,CASSARTGDNEKLFF
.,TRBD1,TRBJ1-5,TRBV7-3,TGTGCCAGCAGCCCGCCGGGACAGGGGATGTTGAATCAGCCCCAGCATTTT,CASSPPGQGMLNQPQHF
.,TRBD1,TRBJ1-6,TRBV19,TGTGCCAGTACCGACACAGGGGAATGGACACCCCTCCACTTT,CASTDTGEWTPLHF
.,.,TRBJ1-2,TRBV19,TGTGCCAGTAGTATGCCAATGGGTGGCTACACCTTC,CASSMPMGGYTF
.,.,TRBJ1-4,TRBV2,TGTGCCAGCAGTGAAGGGAAGTTAGGGAAAAAACTGTTTTTT,CASSEGKLGKKLFF
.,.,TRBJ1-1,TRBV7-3,TGTGCCAGCAGCTCAGGCCTGGCGAACACTGAAGCTTTCTTT,CASSSGLANTEAFF
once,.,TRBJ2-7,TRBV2,TGTGCCAGCAGTGTTGGGGGACCTAAGTACTTC,CASSVGGPKYF
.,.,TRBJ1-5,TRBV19,TGTGCCAGTAGTATAGACCCAGGGTTGAGTCAGCCCCAGCATTTT,CASSIDPGLSQPQHF
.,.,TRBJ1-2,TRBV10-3,TGTGCCGGACGGGGGGAGGGCATGTCGGGGTACACCTTC,CAGRGEGMSGYTF
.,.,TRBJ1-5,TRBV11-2,TGTGCCAGCAGCTTAGAGACGGCCAGGATGGATCAGCCCCAGCATTTT,CASSLETARMDQPQHF
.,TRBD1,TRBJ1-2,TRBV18,TGTGCCAGCTCACCGGGACAGGTTGTCTATGGCTACACCTTC,CASSPGQVVYGYTF
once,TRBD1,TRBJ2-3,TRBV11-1,TGTGCCAGCAGCATTGGACAGGGGATTGCAGATACGCAGTATTTT,CASSIGQGIADTQYF
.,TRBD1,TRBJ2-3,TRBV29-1,TGCAGCGCTCGGCGGCCCGGGACAGGGGGTCCAGATACGCAGTATTTT,CSARRPGTGGPDTQYF
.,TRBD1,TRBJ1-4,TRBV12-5,TGTGCTAGTGGTTTGGGGGACAGGCAGGATGAAAAACTGTTTTTT,CASGLGDRQDEKLFF
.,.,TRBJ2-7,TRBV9,TGTGCCAGCAGCGTAGAAGGGGTCCCCTACGAGCAGTACTTC,CASSVEGVPYEQYF
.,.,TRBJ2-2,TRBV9,TGTGCCAGCAGCGTGGGGGGAACCGGGGAGCTGTTTTTT,CASSVGGTGELFF
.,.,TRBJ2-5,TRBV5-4,TGTGCCAGCAGCTTCCAGGTGGAGGAGACCCAGTACTTC,CASSFQVEETQYF
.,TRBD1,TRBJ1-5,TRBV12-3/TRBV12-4,TGTGCCAGCAGTTTTCAGGGGGGTCAGCCCCAGCATTTT,CASSFQGGQPQHF
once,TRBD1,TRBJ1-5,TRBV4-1,TGCGCCAGCAGCCAAGGGACAGGGGGTGTCTTGAGCAATCAGCCCCAGCATTTT,CASSQGTGGVLSNQPQHF
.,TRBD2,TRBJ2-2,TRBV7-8,TGTGCCAGCAGCCCCCGCGGAGCGGGAGCGTACACCGGGGAGCTGTTTTTT,CASSPRGAGAYTGELFF
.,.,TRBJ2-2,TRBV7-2,TGTGCCAGCAGCTTAAGGCGGAACACCGGGGAGCTGTTTTTT,CASSLRRNTGELFF
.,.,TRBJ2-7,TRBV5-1,TGCGCCAGCAGTGTTTCTCGCTTCTACGAGCAGTACTTC,CASSVSRFYEQYF
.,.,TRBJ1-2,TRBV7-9,TGTGCCAGCAGCTCCGGGAGCGGTGACGGTCGGACTCATGGCTACACCTTC,CASSSGSGDGRTHGYTF
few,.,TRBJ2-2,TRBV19,TGTGCCAGTAGATCCGGACAGCTGAACACCGGGGAGCTGTTTTTT,CASRSGQLNTGELFF
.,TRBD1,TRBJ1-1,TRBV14,TGTGCCAGCAGCCAAAAGCAGGGGGGGAACACTGAAGCTTTCTTT,CASSQKQGGNTEAFF
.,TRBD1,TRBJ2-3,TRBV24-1,TGTGCCACCAGTGATCGACCGGGACAGACCTCAGATACGCAGTATTTT,CATSDRPGQTSDTQYF
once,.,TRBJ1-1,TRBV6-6,TGTGCCAGCAGTCACCTAAGGGGGAACACTGAAGCTTTCTTT,CASSHLRGNTEAFF
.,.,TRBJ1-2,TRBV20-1,TGCAGTGCTAGTAAGGGGCATGGCTACACCTTC,CSASKGHGYTF
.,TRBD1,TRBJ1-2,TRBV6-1,TGTGCCAGCAGTGATACCCCAGGGGGCAACTATGGCTACACCTTC,CASSDTPGGNYGYTF
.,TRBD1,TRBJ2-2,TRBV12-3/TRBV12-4,TGTGCCAGCAGTTCGACAGGGTTCGGGGAGCTGTTTTTT,CASSSTGFGELFF
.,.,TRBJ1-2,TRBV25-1,TGTGCCAGCAGATACCAAAACAGGCAACACTATGGCTACACCTTC,CASRYQNRQHYGYTF
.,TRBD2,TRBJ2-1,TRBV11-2,TGTGCCAGCAGCTCGAATGCCGGGGGGGCCGGGGAGCAGTTCTTC,CASSSNAGGAGEQFF
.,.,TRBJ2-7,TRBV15,TGTGCCACCAGCAGACCAGGGGCCTACGAGCAGTACTTC,CATSRPGAYEQYF
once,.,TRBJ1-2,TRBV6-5,TGTGCCAGCTCTCCTTGGGAGGACTATGGCTACACCTTC,CASSPWEDYGYTF
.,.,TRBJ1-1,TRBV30,TGTGCCTGGAGTGGGGGCCTACTACGCCCTGAAGCTTTCTTT,CAWSGGLLRPEAFF
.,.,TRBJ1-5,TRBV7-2,TGTGCCAGCAGCCCAGTGGCTAGTCTTAGGGGTCAGCCCCAGCATTTT,CASSPVASLRGQPQHF
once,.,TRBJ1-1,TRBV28,TGTGCCAGCACCACTCCCAGGGATAACACTGAAGCTTTCTTT,CASTTPRDNTEAFF
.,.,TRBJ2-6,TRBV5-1,TGCGCCAGCGCCCCGACAGCTCAAGGCTCTGGGGCCAACGTCCTGACTTTC,CASAPTAQGSGANVLTF
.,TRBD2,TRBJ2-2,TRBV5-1,TGCGCCAGCAGCTTGCGGCAGCGGGGTGATTCCGGGGAGCTGTTTTTT,CASSLRQRGDSGELFF
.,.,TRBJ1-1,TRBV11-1,TGTGCCAGCAGCCCCGCCGGCAAGGGGAGGAACACTGAAGCTTTCTTT,CASSPAGKGRNTEAFF
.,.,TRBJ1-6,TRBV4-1,TGCGCCAGCAGCCCCCTTGGGGATTCACCCCTCCACTTT,CASSPLGDSPLHF
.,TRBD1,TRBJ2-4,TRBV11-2,TGTGCCAGCAGCCCCGGACAGGGGGCTGCGGCCAAAAACATTCAGTACTTC,CASSPGQGAAAKNIQYF
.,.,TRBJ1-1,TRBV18,TGTGCCAGCCGATATGCAGCGGAGAACACTGAAGCTTTCTTT,CASRYAAENTEAFF
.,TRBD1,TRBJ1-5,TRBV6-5,TGTGCCAGCACCGGAGGGACAGCGATGAATCAGCCCCAGCATTTT,CASTGGTAMNQPQHF
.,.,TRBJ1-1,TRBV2,TGTGCCAGCAGTCTCCAGGAGGGGGGCACTGAAGCTTTCTTT,CASSLQEGGTEAFF
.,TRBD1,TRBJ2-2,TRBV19,TGTGCCAGTAGTATAAGATGGGACAGGGGCGTAGAGCTGTTTTTT,CASSIRWDRGVELFF
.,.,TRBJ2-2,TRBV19,TGTGCCAGTAGTATAGTATGGGGGGAAACCGGGGAGCTGTTTTTT,CASSIVWGETGELFF
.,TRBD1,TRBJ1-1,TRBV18,TGTGCCAGCTCACCGTTCAGGGGGACGAACACTGAAGCTTTCTTT,CASSPFRGTNTEAFF
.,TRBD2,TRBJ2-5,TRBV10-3,TGTGCCATCAGTGTAGGTCGGGCAGCGGGAAAAGAGACCCAGTACTTC,CAISVGRAAGKETQYF
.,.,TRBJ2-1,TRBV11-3,TGTGCCAGCAGCTTAGATTTCAGCATCGGCCGGGGTGAGCAGTTCTTC,CASSLDFSIGRGEQFF
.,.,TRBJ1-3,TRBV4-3,TGCGCCAGCAGCCAAGATCCCAACTCTGGAAACACCATATATTTT,CASSQDPNSGNTIYF
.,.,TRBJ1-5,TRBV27,TGTGCCAGCAGTTTACTGGCGGAGGGCAATCAGCCCCAGCATTTT,CASSLLAEGNQPQHF
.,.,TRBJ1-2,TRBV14,TGTGCCAGCAGCCCTAGGACACAAGGGGGCTACACCTTC,CASSPRTQGGYTF
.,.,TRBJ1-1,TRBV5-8,TGTGCCAGCAGCTTGTACACTGAAGCTTTCTTT,CASSLYTEAFF
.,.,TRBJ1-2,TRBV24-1,TGTGCCACCAGTGATTGGGATGGGGCAAGCTATGGCTACACCTTC,CATSDWDGASYGYTF
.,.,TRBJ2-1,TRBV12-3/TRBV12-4,TGTGCCAGCAGCCCAGAAAATGAGCAGTTCTTC,CASSPENEQFF